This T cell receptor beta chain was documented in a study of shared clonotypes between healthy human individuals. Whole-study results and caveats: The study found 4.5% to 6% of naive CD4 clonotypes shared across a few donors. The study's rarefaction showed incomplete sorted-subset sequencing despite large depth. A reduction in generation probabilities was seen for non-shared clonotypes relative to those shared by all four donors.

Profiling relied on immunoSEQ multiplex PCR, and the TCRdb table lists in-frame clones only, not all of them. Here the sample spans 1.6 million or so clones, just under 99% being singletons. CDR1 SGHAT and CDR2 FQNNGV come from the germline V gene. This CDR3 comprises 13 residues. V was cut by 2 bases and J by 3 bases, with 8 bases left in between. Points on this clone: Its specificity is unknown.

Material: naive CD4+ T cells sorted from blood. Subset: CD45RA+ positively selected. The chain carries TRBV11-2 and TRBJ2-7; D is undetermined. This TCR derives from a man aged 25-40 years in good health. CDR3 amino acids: CASSLLGYYEQYF. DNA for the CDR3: TGTGCCAGCAGCTTATTGGGTTACTACGAGCAGTACTTC. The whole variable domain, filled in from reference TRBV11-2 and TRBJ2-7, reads EAGVAQSPRYKIIEKRQSVAFWCNPISGHATLYWYQQILGQGPKLLIQFQNNGVVDDSQLPKDRFSAERLKGVDSTLKIQPAKLEDSAVYLCASSLLGYYEQYFGPGTRLTVT.